This T cell receptor (beta chain) was captured in a study of control samples from healthy donors and cancer patients. Germline V lookup: CDR1 LGHNA, CDR2 YSLEER. The V end was cut by 0 bases, the J end by 1 base, with 7 bases between. The CDR3 length is 15 residues. This clone is a singleton in its sample. The method was immunoSEQ multiplex PCR; TCRdb's version includes in-frame clones alone and lacks a portion of them. The sample has roughly 400,000 clones; approximately 90% are singletons. Sequenced input: PBMCs. The chain combines TRBV4-3 with TRBJ1-5; TRBD1 is a possible D gene (5 bases). The receptor comes from a man aged 40-55 years with head and neck cancer. The CDR3 loop is CASSQDRQSNQPQHF. CDR3 DNA sequence: TGCGCCAGCAGCCAAGACCGACAGAGCAATCAGCCCCAGCATTTT.